This is a list of T cell receptor beta chains from one sample in a study of regulatory T cells in long-lasting Graves disease. Each CDR3 protein gets one entry after TCRdb re-called the multiplex PCR reads with MiXCR. The table records about 430,000 distinct CDR3 sequences, 20% to 25% of them present only once. The material was peripheral blood mononuclear cells (PBMCs), obtained when the disease was refractory, from a patient treated with antithyroid drugs. Source of these receptors: a female donor with Graves disease. The CDR3 runs from the conserved cysteine through the conserved F or W. A D gene is named only where the DNA matches it firmly. Only part of the rows carry a size: once, few, many, or a class if the clone is expanded.

CASSQGGEWAAEAFF TGCGCCAGCAGCCAGGGTGGGGAGTGGGCAGCCGAAGCTTTCTTT - TRBV5-1 15 TRBJ1-1 few
CASSLGVFGSYNSPLHF TGTGCCAGCAGTTTAGGAGTGTTTGGGTCCTATAATTCACCCCTCCACTTT - TRBV28 17 TRBJ1-6 many
CASSLPPPDRVSGSPYEQYF TGCGCCAGCAGCTTGCCACCCCCGGACAGAGTCAGCGGGAGTCCCTACGAGCAGTACTTC TRBD2 TRBV5-1 20 TRBJ2-7 -
CASSFEGSPLHF TGTGCCAGCAGTTTTGAGGGATCACCCCTCCACTTT - TRBV27 12 TRBJ1-6 many
CASRGDRGEQYF TGTGCCAGCAGAGGAGACAGGGGCGAGCAGTACTTC TRBD1 TRBV6-1 12 TRBJ2-7 many
CATSLDRETEAFF TGTGCCACCAGCCTCGATCGAGAGACTGAAGCTTTCTTT - TRBV15 13 TRBJ1-1 -
CASGGGGLYEQYF TGTGCCAGCGGGGGGGGGGGCCTCTACGAGCAGTACTTC - TRBV6-1 13 TRBJ2-7 few
CASSLSSRGSGANVLTF TGTGCCAGCAGTTTATCGTCCCGCGGGTCTGGGGCCAACGTCCTGACTTTC - TRBV28 17 TRBJ2-6 few
CASSLMGLYGYTF TGTGCCAGCAGTTTAATGGGGCTCTATGGCTACACCTTC - TRBV12-3/TRBV12-4 13 TRBJ1-2 many
CASSVDGQGGDTQYF TGTGCCAGCAGCGTAGATGGGCAGGGCGGAGATACGCAGTATTTT - TRBV9 15 TRBJ2-3 -
CASSLVGSAIQYF TGTGCCAGCAGTTTAGTCGGGTCAGCCATTCAGTACTTC - TRBV12-3/TRBV12-4 13 TRBJ2-4 many
CASRRDSNGELFF TGTGCCAGCAGGCGCGACAGTAACGGGGAGCTGTTTTTT - TRBV12-3/TRBV12-4 13 TRBJ2-2 many